The present entry profiles one T cell receptor (beta chain) with its context. The target antigen is unknown. The data originate from a study of identifying expanded T cells in peripheral blood. CDR1 SGHRS and CDR2 YFSETQ come from the germline V gene. This CDR3 has 15 amino acids. The V gene lost 1 base and the J gene lost 1 base, with 9 bases spanning the gap. General study results and limits: Around 1.2 clones differed between technical replicates, versus roughly 17 and 20 over time.

Collection occurred without any documented infections or immune events in donors. The protocol was immunoSEQ multiplex PCR, while the TCRdb copy is restricted to in-frame clones and leaves out a portion. Here the sample spans 85,000 to 95,000 clones, 85% to 90% being singletons. Source material: blood. The V and J genes are TRBV5-1 and TRBJ1-5; D is ambiguous. The sequence came from a person aged 18 to 75 in good health. This chain's CDR3 is CASSLLGGSNQPQHF. The CDR3 DNA sequence: TGCGCCAGCAGCTTGTTAGGAGGGAGCAATCAGCCCCAGCATTTT.